The 23 T cell receptor beta chains in this list originate from one sample, sequenced in a study of T-cell memory formation after mild COVID-19. TCRdb independently ran MiXCR on the 5' RACE reads; one entry per CDR3 protein. The table has about 260,000 distinct CDR3 sequences, under 20% seen once. The sample consisted of PBMCs or a T cell subset sorted from them (not recorded which). The receptors were sampled from a man aged 18-30 years who had mild COVID-19 (a few samples of this study predate the infection). Cell type and time point are not known.

J is TRBJ2-7 and V is TRBV5-4; TRBD1 matches at 8 bases. After removal of 2 bases from V and 7 bases from J, the junction contained 8 bases not matched to a gene. The CDR3 is 14 residues long. Germline loops: CDR1 SGHNT, CDR2 YYREEE (reference sequence). CDR3 nucleotide sequence: TGTGCCAGCAGCTTAAGACAGGGGTTCGAAGAGCAGTACTTC. Translated: CASSLRQGFEEQYF. Supplemented by reference TRBV5-4 and TRBJ2-7, the full variable domain reads ETGVTQSPTHLIKTRGQQVTLRCSSQSGHNTVSWYQQALGQGPQFIFQYYREEENGRGNFPPRFSGLQFPNYSSELNVNALELDDSALYLCASSLRQGFEEQYFGPGTRLTVT.

This clonotype was counted only a few times. J is TRBJ2-2 and V is TRBV7-9; the match to TRBD1 covers 9 bases. Germline loops: CDR1 SEHNR, CDR2 FQNEAQ (reference sequence). The CDR3 has 16 amino acids. The trim removed 2 bases at V and 5 bases at J, leaving 6 bases unmatched. As DNA, the CDR3 is TGTGCCAGCAGCTTATCACCTGGACAGGGGACCGGGGAGCTGTTTTTT. This codes for CASSLSPGQGTGELFF. The full variable domain, with the rest looked up from reference TRBV7-9 and TRBJ2-2, is DTGVSQNPRHKITKRGQNVTFRCDPISEHNRLYWYRQTLGQGPEFLTYFQNEAQLEKSRLLSDRFSAERPKGSFSTLEIQRTEQGDSAMYLCASSLSPGQGTGELFFGEGSRLTVL.

This clonotype was observed at least ten times. This rearrangement joins TRBV5-1 to TRBJ2-3; the D gene could be TRBD1 or TRBD2 (6 bases each). This CDR3 is built from 14 residues. V gave up 5 bases and J gave up 2 bases, with 12 bases separating them. Germline V gene data show CDR1 as SGHRS and CDR2 as YFSETQ. The CDR3 nucleotides read TGCGCCAGCAGGTATCGGGGGCTCACAGATACGCAGTATTTT. Protein product: CASRYRGLTDTQYF.

This clonotype appeared a few times. The chain has TRBV7-9 and TRBJ2-5, with D unclear. The CDR3 covers 13 residues. Trimming took off 5 bases at V and 4 bases at J, with 11 bases between the two ends. CDR1 and CDR2 (germline): SEHNR, FQNEAQ (reference sequence). CDR3 amino acids: CASSDPNGETQYF. As DNA, the CDR3 is TGTGCCAGCAGCGACCCCAACGGAGAGACCCAGTACTTC.

This clonotype was picked up a small number of times. The chain has TRBV12-3 or TRBV12-4 and TRBJ1-6; D is unresolved. The CDR3 contains 15 residues. Deletions cut 1 base from V and 2 bases from J, with 6 bases between. The CDR3 loop is CASSLGSTYNSPLHF. CDR3 nucleotide sequence: TGTGCCAGCAGTTTAGGGAGTACCTATAATTCACCCCTCCACTTT.

This clonotype was counted between two and nine times. The J gene is TRBJ2-3, the V gene TRBV15, with D uncertain. The V end was cut by 3 bases, the J end by 1 base, with 11 bases between. Looked up from germline, CDR1 is LNHNV and CDR2 is YYDKDF (reference sequence). The CDR3 is 15 amino acids. DNA of the CDR3: TGTGCCACCAGCAGTCTTGTAGGTGGCACAGATACGCAGTATTTT. Protein sequence: CATSSLVGGTDTQYF.

The chain carries TRBV7-8 and TRBJ2-7, with D perhaps assigned TRBD1 or TRBD2 (5 bases each). CDR1 is SGHVS, CDR2 FQNEAQ, per germline. The CDR3 is 13 amino acids. V was pared by 5 bases and J by 7 bases, with 15 bases between. The CDR3 sequence: CASSPGTIPEQYF. CDR3 DNA: TGTGCCAGCAGCCCGGGGACGATTCCTGAGCAGTACTTC.

This clonotype was picked up a small number of times. The V and J genes are TRBV28 and TRBJ1-2; D not certain. The CDR3 contains 14 residues. Per germline, CDR1 MDHEN and CDR2 SYDVKM. Trimming left V 8 bases short and J 4 bases short, with 17 bases between. The CDR3 loop reads CASRPVQPSYGYTF. CDR3 bases: TGTGCCAGCCGGCCGGTGCAGCCTAGCTATGGCTACACCTTC.

V gene TRBV5-1 combines with J gene TRBJ2-3; 11 bases line up with TRBD2. This CDR3 contains 16 residues. V lost 2 bases to trimming and J lost 4 bases; unmatched junction nucleotides: 6. Germline assignment: CDR1 SGHRS and CDR2 YFSETQ. The CDR3 nucleotides are TGCGCCAGCAGCTTCATGACTAGCGGGGTTGCAGATACGCAGTATTTT. Its protein product is CASSFMTSGVADTQYF.

A few counts support this clonotype. The chain links TRBV11-2 to TRBJ2-5, with unresolved D. Germline-derived CDR1 and CDR2 are SGHAT and FQNNGV. V was clipped by 3 bases and J by 2 bases, with 13 bases between them. The CDR3 consists of 15 residues. Written as DNA, the CDR3 is TGTGCCAGCAGCTTGCCCCCAGGCGCTCAAGAGACCCAGTACTTC. Translating it yields CASSLPPGAQETQYF.

This clonotype was recorded a few times. The chain is built from TRBV29-1 and TRBJ1-1; D gene unclear. The CDR3 is made up of 12 amino acids. Germline loops: CDR1 SQVTM, CDR2 ANQGSEA. Trimming removed 7 bases at V and 1 base at J, with 10 bases between. The DNA for the CDR3 is TGCAGCGCCGAAAGCTGGAACACTGAAGCTTTCTTT. Protein: CSAESWNTEAFF.

The chain uses TRBV19 and TRBJ1-1; D is uncertain. CDR3 size: 15 residues. The ends were cut back, 0 bases at V and 6 bases at J, with 14 bases in the middle. Germline V gives CDR1 LNHDA, CDR2 SQIVND (reference sequence). The CDR3 reads CASSIEKGLSAEAFF. DNA for the CDR3: TGTGCCAGTAGTATAGAGAAGGGCCTCAGCGCTGAAGCTTTCTTT.

This clonotype was found a few times. This chain uses TRBV4-3 with TRBJ2-7; 10 bases are a match to TRBD1. This CDR3 region has 14 residues. Germline CDR1 LGHNA, CDR2 YSLEER. Trimming removed 1 base from V and 7 bases from J; junction bases left unmatched: 4. The DNA of the CDR3 is TGCGCCAGCAGCCAAGGCGACAGGGGGCGGGAGCAGTACTTC. This sequence encodes CASSQGDRGREQYF.

This clonotype showed up many times. The chain recombines TRBV29-1 with TRBJ2-3; no firm D call. Between the trimmed V and J ends, which lost 5 bases and 2 bases, there was a span of 14 bases. The CDR3 contains 14 residues. Germline CDR1 reads SQVTM; CDR2 reads ANQGSEA. This CDR3 reads CSVITRPLTDTQYF. CDR3 in DNA: TGCAGCGTTATTACCCGACCGCTCACAGATACGCAGTATTTT.

In its sample, this clonotype was seen many times. This chain links TRBV20-1 with TRBJ2-6; D is ambiguous. Per germline, CDR1 DFQATT and CDR2 SNEGSKA (reference sequence). CDR3 length equals 14 residues. V lost 3 bases and J lost 5, with 11 bases in between. DNA of the CDR3: TGCAGTGCTAGTCGGCCTGGGCGGGCCAACGTCCTGACTTTC. Its protein is CSASRPGRANVLTF.

In its sample, this clonotype was seen a few times. The V gene is TRBV11-1, the J gene TRBJ2-1; 8 nucleotides line up with TRBD1. Losses at the gene ends were 5 bases for V and 4 bases for J; bases not matched to a gene: 7. The CDR3 is 15 residues long. Germline V gives CDR1 SGHAT, CDR2 FQDESV (reference sequence). CDR3 loop: CASSKQGGPYNEQFF. The CDR3 nucleotides are TGTGCCAGCAGCAAACAGGGGGGCCCATACAATGAGCAGTTCTTC.

Concerning this clonotype: At one end, the junction sequence differs from germline, possibly due to a read error. The rearrangement uses TRBV7-9 and TRBJ1-6; D might be TRBD1 (6 bases). This CDR3 comprises 14 residues. CDR1 and CDR2 (germline): SEHNR, FQNEAQ (reference sequence). In DNA form, the CDR3 reads TGTGCCAGCAGCTCACAGGGCGTTGATTCACCCCTCAACTTT. This gives the protein CASSSQGVDSPLNF.

This clonotype turned up a few times. The rearrangement joins TRBV7-2 to TRBJ2-1, with TRBD1 matching over 8 bases. The ends lost 5 bases at V and 10 bases at J; junction bases unmatched: 4. Germline V gene lookup returns CDR1 SGHTA and CDR2 FQGNSA. The CDR3 spans 12 residues. CDR3 protein: CASSRDRFEQFF. CDR3 nucleotides: TGTGCCAGCAGCAGGGACAGGTTCGAGCAGTTCTTC.

The chain uses TRBV2 and TRBJ1-1; 7 positions agree with TRBD1. J lost 4 bases, V lost 6 bases, and 2 bases had no gene match. This CDR3 contains 12 residues. CDR1 is SNHLY, CDR2 FYNNEI, per germline. This chain's CDR3 is CASRQGFTEAFF. The CDR3 bases are TGTGCCAGCAGACAGGGGTTCACTGAAGCTTTCTTT.

V and J are TRBV6-1 and TRBJ2-7, with 8 bases aligning to TRBD2. After removal of 1 base from V and 2 bases from J, the junction contained 4 bases not matched to a gene. The CDR3 has 15 amino acids. Germline lookup yields CDR1 MNHNS and CDR2 SASEGT. The CDR3 here is CASSEGPAGAYEQYV. The CDR3 nucleotides read TGTGCCAGCAGTGAAGGGCCAGCGGGAGCCTACGAGCAGTACGTC.

The V gene is TRBV2, the J gene TRBJ2-7; D is unclear. V lost 7 bases, J lost 3 bases, and 10 bases lay in between. The CDR3 sequence is 12 residues long. The germline V gene has CDR1 SNHLY and CDR2 FYNNEI. The chain's CDR3 is CASKIIGYEQYV. CDR3 in DNA: TGTGCCAGCAAGATAATCGGCTACGAGCAGTACGTC.

The chain recombines TRBV2 with TRBJ2-5; no firm D call. V lost 0 bases and J 0 bases, leaving 5 bases between the germline ends. The CDR3 loop spans 14 amino acids. Per germline, CDR1 SNHLY and CDR2 FYNNEI. CDR3 in amino acids: CASSEALYQETQYF. Written as DNA, the CDR3 is TGTGCCAGCAGTGAAGCGCTGTACCAAGAGACCCAGTACTTC.

This clonotype turned up a few times. The chain employs TRBV24-1 and TRBJ1-2; 8 nucleotides agree with TRBD1. V shed 3 bases and J 4 bases; nucleotides not matched to a gene: 3. This CDR3 contains 14 residues. Per the germline V gene, CDR1 is KGHDR and CDR2 is SFDVKD. CDR3 bases: TGTGCCACCAGTGATGGGCAGGGGGCCTATGGCTACACCTTC. Translation: CATSDGQGAYGYTF.